The source of this TCR beta chain is a study of blood T cell repertoires in COVID-19. Grouping used clinical history reported by participants in a survey and questionnaire. Clones were sequenced by immunoSEQ multiplex PCR, and TCRdb holds only the in-frame ones, with some missing. The table includes 160,000 or so clones, 65% to 85% detected once. In germline, CDR1 is LGHDT, CDR2 YNNKEL (reference sequence). The CDR3 is 16 residues long. Trimming took 1 base from V and 5 from J, leaving 17 bases between them. The chain uses TRBV3-1 (or the pseudogene TRBV3-2) and TRBJ2-5; tentative D call: TRBD2 (5 bases). The TCR was taken from a man aged 40-49 years who had recovered from COVID-19. Specimen: PBMCs or T cells enriched from blood (not recorded which). For the CDR3, the DNA is TGTGCCAGCAGCCAAGGAGAGCAACTAGAAGTGGAGACCCAGTACTTC. Protein: CASSQGEQLEVETQYF.